A selection of T cell receptor beta chains follows, all from one sample in a study of Graves' ophthalmopathy and Graves' hyperthyroidism. TCRdb fed the multiplex PCR reads into MiXCR, producing one record per CDR3 protein. Of around 1.1 million distinct CDR3 sequences in the sample, about two fifths were seen once. What was sequenced was peripheral blood or thyroid tissue (not recorded which). The receptors derive from an adult man with Graves' hyperthyroidism. Each CDR3 is given with its conserved first and last residue. The D gene is left open where the match is weak. Clone sizes are given selectively: once, few, many, or a class where the clone is expanded.

clone_size,d_call,v_call,j_call,cdr3_aa,cdr3_nt
many,NA,TRBV10-3,TRBJ2-2,CAIGQGVNTGELFF,TGTGCCATCGGTCAGGGCGTTAACACCGGGGAGCTGTTTTTT
NA,NA,TRBV7-9,TRBJ2-2,CASSLPRGRTGELFF,TGTGCCAGCAGCTTACCCAGGGGCCGCACCGGGGAGCTGTTTTTT
NA,NA,TRBV30,TRBJ1-1,CAWSGPKRKTGWSRDTEAFF,TGTGCCTGGAGTGGGCCCAAACGGAAAACAGGGTGGTCTAGGGACACTGAAGCTTTCTTT
NA,TRBD2,TRBV6-1,TRBJ2-2,CASSEGRWREVIMNTGELFF,TGTGCCAGCAGTGAAGGACGGTGGCGGGAGGTTATAATGAACACCGGGGAGCTGTTTTTT
once,NA,TRBV2,TRBJ1-1,CASSDDGTLLQDTEAFF,TGTGCCAGCAGTGACGACGGGACACTTCTCCAGGACACTGAAGCTTTCTTT
NA,TRBD1,TRBV10-1,TRBJ1-2,CASARTGGREGYTF,TGCGCCAGCGCCCGGACAGGGGGAAGGGAGGGCTACACCTTC
NA,NA,TRBV18,TRBJ1-5,CASSPTTTQPQHF,TGTGCCAGCTCACCAACAACCACCCAGCCCCAGCATTTT
few,TRBD1,TRBV3-1,TRBJ1-6,CASSQLPGQGGSPLHF,TGTGCCAGCAGCCAACTGCCGGGACAGGGTGGATCACCCCTCCACTTT
NA,NA,TRBV25-1,TRBJ1-5,CASRLIRVRGKGSQPQHF,TGTGCCAGCAGACTAATCAGGGTCCGGGGAAAGGGATCTCAGCCCCAGCATTTT
many,NA,TRBV5-1,TRBJ2-7,CASSLAPDREQYF,TGCGCCAGCAGCTTGGCTCCGGACAGAGAGCAGTACTTC
NA,TRBD2,TRBV20-1,TRBJ2-5,CSAPRLAGGGETQYF,TGCAGTGCTCCAAGACTAGCGGGAGGGGGAGAGACCCAGTACTTC
NA,NA,TRBV19,TRBJ1-1,CASSIVISGAAFF,TGTGCCAGTAGTATAGTAATCTCTGGGGCAGCTTTCTTT
many,NA,TRBV7-9,TRBJ2-7,CASEDRPGHEQYF,TGTGCCAGCGAGGACCGTCCGGGCCACGAGCAGTACTTC
NA,NA,TRBV12-3/TRBV12-4,TRBJ1-5,CASSSGSKETQHF,TGTGCCAGCAGTAGCGGGAGTAAAGAGACCCAGCATTTT
NA,TRBD2,TRBV13,TRBJ2-7,CASRDARLASYEQYF,TGTGCCAGCAGGGATGCACGACTAGCCTCCTACGAGCAGTACTTC
many,NA,TRBV11-2,TRBJ2-5,CASSFHGRSQETQYF,TGTGCCAGCAGCTTCCACGGGCGGAGTCAAGAGACCCAGTACTTC
few,NA,TRBV6-6,TRBJ1-5,CASSYYDPGPNQPQHF,TGTGCCAGCAGTTATTACGACCCCGGGCCCAATCAGCCCCAGCATTTT
many,TRBD1,TRBV19,TRBJ2-6,CASRDRGRILTF,TGTGCCAGTAGAGACAGGGGGCGCATCCTGACTTTC
few,TRBD1,TRBV4-3,TRBJ1-5,CASSQGTGVNQPQHF,TGCGCCAGCAGCCAAGGGACAGGGGTTAATCAGCCCCAGCATTTT
many,TRBD1,TRBV7-9,TRBJ2-7,CASTVQGLYEQYF,TGTGCCAGCACCGTACAGGGGTTATACGAGCAGTACTTC
once,NA,TRBV7-9,TRBJ2-7,CTSSRSQGTYEQYF,TGCACCAGCAGCCGTTCCCAGGGAACCTACGAGCAGTACTTC
many,NA,TRBV7-8,TRBJ1-2,CASSPSAQENYGYTF,TGTGCCAGCAGCCCGTCAGCGCAGGAAAACTATGGCTACACCTTC
NA,NA,TRBV10-3,TRBJ1-4,CAVSESQGHEKLFF,TGTGCCGTCAGTGAGTCCCAGGGGCATGAAAAACTGTTTTTT
once,TRBD1,TRBV7-9,TRBJ2-7,CASSLGDRGREQYF,TGTGCCAGCAGCTTGGGAGACAGGGGCAGAGAGCAGTACTTC
few,TRBD1,TRBV6-6,TRBJ2-7,CASSYSTGRLDEQYF,TGTGCCAGCAGTTACTCGACAGGGCGGCTGGACGAGCAGTACTTC
few,NA,TRBV28,TRBJ2-2,CASPATNTGELFF,TGTGCCAGCCCCGCGACGAACACCGGGGAGCTGTTTTTT
many,NA,TRBV10-3,TRBJ2-7,CAIRDPGGYEQYF,TGTGCCATCAGAGACCCCGGGGGCTACGAGCAGTACTTC
NA,NA,TRBV10-3,TRBJ2-7,CASSPWEQVKYEQYF,TGTGCCAGCAGTCCATGGGAGCAGGTGAAGTACGAGCAGTACTTC